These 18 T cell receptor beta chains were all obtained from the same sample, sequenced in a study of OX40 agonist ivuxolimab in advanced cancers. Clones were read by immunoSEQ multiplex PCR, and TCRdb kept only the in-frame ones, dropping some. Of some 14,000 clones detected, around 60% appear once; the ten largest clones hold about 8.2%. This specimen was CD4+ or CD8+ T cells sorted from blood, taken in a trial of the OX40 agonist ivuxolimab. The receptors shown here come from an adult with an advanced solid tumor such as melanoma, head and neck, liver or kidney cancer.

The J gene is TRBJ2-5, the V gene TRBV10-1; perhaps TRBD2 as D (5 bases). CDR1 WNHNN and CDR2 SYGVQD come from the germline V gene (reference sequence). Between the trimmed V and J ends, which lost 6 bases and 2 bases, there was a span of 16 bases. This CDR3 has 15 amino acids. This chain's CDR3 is CASREREITQETQYF. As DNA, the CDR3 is TGCGCCAGCAGGGAGAGGGAGATAACACAAGAGACCCAGTACTTC.

CDR3: CASGSGTAYNEQFF. The CDR3 DNA follows: TGTGCTAGTGGCTCCGGGACAGCCTACAATGAGCAGTTCTTC. The chain recombines TRBV12-5 with TRBJ2-1, with 7 bases matching TRBD1. The CDR3 consists of 14 residues. Germline CDR1 and CDR2: LGHNT and FRNRAP. Germline trimming cut 6 bases from V and 2 bases from J; bases unmatched to any gene: 4.

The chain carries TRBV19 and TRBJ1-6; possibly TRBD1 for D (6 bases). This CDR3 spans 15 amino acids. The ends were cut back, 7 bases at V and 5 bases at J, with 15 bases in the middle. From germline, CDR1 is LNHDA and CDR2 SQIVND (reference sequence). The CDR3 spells CASKPRQENNSPLHF. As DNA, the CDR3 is TGTGCCAGTAAGCCGCGACAGGAAAATAATTCACCCCTCCACTTT.

This CDR3 reads CASSFGRTYEQYF. CDR3 nucleotide sequence: TGTGCCAGCAGCTTTGGCAGAACCTACGAGCAGTACTTC. The rearrangement links TRBV5-4 to TRBJ2-7; D gene uncertain. V shed 2 bases and J shed 2 bases, with 8 bases lying between them. Germline V lookup: CDR1 SGHNT, CDR2 YYREEE (reference sequence). The CDR3 totals 13 residues.

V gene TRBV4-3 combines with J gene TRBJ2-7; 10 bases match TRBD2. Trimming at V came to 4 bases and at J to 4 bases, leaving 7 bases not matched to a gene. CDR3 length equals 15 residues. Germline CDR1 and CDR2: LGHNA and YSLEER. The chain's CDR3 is CASSLRTSGEYEQYF. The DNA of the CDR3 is TGCGCCAGCAGCCTCCGAACTAGCGGGGAATACGAGCAGTACTTC.

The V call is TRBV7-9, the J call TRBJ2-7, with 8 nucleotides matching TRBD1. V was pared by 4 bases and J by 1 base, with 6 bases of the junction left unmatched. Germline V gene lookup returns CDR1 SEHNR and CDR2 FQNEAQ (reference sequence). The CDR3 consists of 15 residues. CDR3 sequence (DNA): TGTGCCAGCAGCTCTGGGCAGGGGGCATCCTACGAGCAGTACTTC. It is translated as CASSSGQGASYEQYF.

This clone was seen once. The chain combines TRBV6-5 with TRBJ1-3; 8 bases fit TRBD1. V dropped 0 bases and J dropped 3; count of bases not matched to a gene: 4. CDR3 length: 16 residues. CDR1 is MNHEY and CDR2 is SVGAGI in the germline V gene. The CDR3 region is CASSYSSGGYGNTIYF. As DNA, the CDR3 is TGTGCCAGCAGTTACTCGTCAGGGGGCTATGGAAACACCATATATTTT.

The CDR3 nucleotides are TGTGCCAGCAAAAGAGGGCCTGGGCTAACCCAGGATGAGCAGTTCTTC. Protein product: CASKRGPGLTQDEQFF. The chain links TRBV2 to TRBJ2-1, with TRBD2 as a possible D gene (5 bases). Germline-derived CDR1 and CDR2 are SNHLY and FYNNEI. The CDR3 spans 16 residues. V lost 7 bases, J lost 8 bases, and 24 bases lay in between.

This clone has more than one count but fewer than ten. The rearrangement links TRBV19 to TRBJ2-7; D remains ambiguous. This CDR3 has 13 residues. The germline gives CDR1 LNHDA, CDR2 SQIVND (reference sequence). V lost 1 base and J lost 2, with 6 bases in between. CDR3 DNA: TGTGCCAGTAGTATAGGGGGAACCTACGAGCAGTACTTC. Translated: CASSIGGTYEQYF. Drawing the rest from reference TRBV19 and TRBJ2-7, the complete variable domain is DGGITQSPKYLFRKEGQNVTLSCEQNLNHDAMYWYRQDPGQGLRLIYYSQIVNDFQKGDIAEGYSVSREKKESFPLTVTSAQKNPTAFYLCASSIGGTYEQYFGPGTRLTVT.

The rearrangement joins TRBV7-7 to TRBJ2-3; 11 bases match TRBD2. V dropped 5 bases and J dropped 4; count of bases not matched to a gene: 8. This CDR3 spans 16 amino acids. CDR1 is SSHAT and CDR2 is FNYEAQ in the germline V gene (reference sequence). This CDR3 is CASSRSLAGGSDTQYF. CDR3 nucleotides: TGTGCCAGCAGCCGATCCCTAGCGGGGGGTTCAGATACGCAGTATTTT.

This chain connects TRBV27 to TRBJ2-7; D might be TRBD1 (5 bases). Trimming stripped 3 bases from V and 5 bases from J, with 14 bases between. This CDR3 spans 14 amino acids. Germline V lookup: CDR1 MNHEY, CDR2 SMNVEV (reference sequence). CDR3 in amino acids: CASSFLGHEDEQYF. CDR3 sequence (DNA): TGTGCCAGCAGTTTCCTCGGACACGAGGACGAGCAGTACTTC.

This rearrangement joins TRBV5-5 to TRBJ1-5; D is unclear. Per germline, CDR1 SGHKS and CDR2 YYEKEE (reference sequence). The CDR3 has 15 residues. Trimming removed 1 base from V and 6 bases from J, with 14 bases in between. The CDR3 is CASSLLEWVGQPQHF. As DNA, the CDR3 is TGTGCCAGCAGCTTGTTGGAGTGGGTTGGTCAGCCCCAGCATTTT.

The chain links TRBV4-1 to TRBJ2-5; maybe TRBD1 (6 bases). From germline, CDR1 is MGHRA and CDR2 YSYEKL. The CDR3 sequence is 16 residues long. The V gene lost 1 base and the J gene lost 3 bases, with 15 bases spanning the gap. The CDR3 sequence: CASSQGVRTAKETQYF. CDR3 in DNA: TGCGCCAGCAGCCAAGGTGTGCGGACAGCCAAAGAGACCCAGTACTTC.

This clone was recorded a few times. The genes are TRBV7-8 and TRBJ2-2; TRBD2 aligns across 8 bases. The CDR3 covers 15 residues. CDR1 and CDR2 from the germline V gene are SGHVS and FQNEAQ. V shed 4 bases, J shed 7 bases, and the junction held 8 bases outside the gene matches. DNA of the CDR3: TGTGCCAGCAGCTCCTCGGGGGGGCGGAACGGGGAGCTGTTTTTT. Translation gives CASSSSGGRNGELFF.

CDR3 region: CASSLDSYTQYF. The CDR3, as DNA: TGTGCCAGCAGCTTAGACAGCTATACGCAGTATTTT. The chain couples TRBV11-2 to TRBJ2-3; D is unclear. The germline gives CDR1 SGHAT, CDR2 FQNNGV. The CDR3 runs to 12 residues. Trimming took off 0 bases at V and 7 bases at J, with 5 bases between the two ends.

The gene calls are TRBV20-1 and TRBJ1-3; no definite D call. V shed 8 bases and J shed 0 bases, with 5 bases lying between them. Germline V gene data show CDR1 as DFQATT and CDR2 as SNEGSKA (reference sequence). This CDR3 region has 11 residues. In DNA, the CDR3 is TGCAGTCGAGTCTCTGGAAACACCATATATTTT. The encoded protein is CSRVSGNTIYF.

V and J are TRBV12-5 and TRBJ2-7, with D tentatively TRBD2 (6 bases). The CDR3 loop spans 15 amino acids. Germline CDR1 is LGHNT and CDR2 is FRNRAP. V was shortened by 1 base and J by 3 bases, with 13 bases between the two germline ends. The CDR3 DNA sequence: TGTGCTAGTGGTTTGGGGTGGGGGGTTAACTACGAGCAGTACTTC. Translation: CASGLGWGVNYEQYF.

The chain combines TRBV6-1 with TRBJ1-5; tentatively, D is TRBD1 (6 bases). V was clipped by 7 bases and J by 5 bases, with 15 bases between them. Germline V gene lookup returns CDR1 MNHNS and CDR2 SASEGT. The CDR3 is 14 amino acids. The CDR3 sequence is CASIPPGAHQPQHF. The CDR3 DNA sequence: TGTGCCAGCATCCCCCCGGGGGCCCATCAGCCCCAGCATTTT.